Below, one T cell receptor beta chain is given with its context. Its antigen is currently not known. Nothing much larger sits one base from this clone, and base qualities are not available. The record originates from a study of control samples from healthy donors and cancer patients (dated by TCRdb to 2020 to 2022). Library preparation employed the immunoSEQ multiplex PCR assay. In TCRdb, the immuneACCESS table is reduced to in-frame sequences with V and J assigned. These tables do not hold every clone; where another copy was compared, an unresolved V gene accounts for under half, and the others remain unexplained. This sample gives roughly 220,000 clones in total; about 94% of them show up just once. The ten largest clones add up to about 1.6% of the sample. The trim is 4 bases for V and 0 bases for J, with a gap of 7 bases between the germline ends. Per the germline V gene, LGHNA is the CDR1 and YNFKEQ is the CDR2. The CDR3 contains 15 residues, cysteine and phenylalanine counted. Only the CDR3 DNA stays, 45 bases, in frame from base 1.

The receptor comes from a man aged 50-59 years in good health. The sequenced sample consisted of blood. The sequence joins TRBV4-2 to TRBJ2-6; a weak D assignment points to TRBD2 (5 bases agree). The sequenced DNA is TGTGCCAGCAGCCCGGGAAGCTCTGGGGCCAACGTCCTGACTTTC. This translates into CASSPGSSGANVLTF.